What follows are 9 T cell receptor beta chains derived from one specimen sequenced in a study of blood T cell repertoires in COVID-19. Here immunoSEQ multiplex PCR was the method, and the copy in TCRdb shows in-frame clones only, minus some. The table lists 200,000 to 250,000 clones, about four fifths of them singletons. The sample taken for sequencing was peripheral blood. The source of these receptors is a woman aged 80 or older with COVID-19, enrolled during active disease.

The V and J genes are TRBV28 and TRBJ1-1; TRBD1 might be the D (6 bases). The length of the CDR3 is 16 residues. Germline V gene sequence: CDR1 MDHEN, CDR2 SYDVKM. Between the trimmed V and J ends, which lost 6 bases and 5 bases, there was a span of 22 bases. In nucleotides, the CDR3 is TGTGCCAGCAGCGAATCCAGGGGAGGGGGTAGTACTGAAGCTTTCTTT. This translates into CASSESRGGGSTEAFF.

With regard to this clone: Within the sample, other DNA sequences also encode this same CDR3. The gene calls are TRBV3-1 (or the pseudogene TRBV3-2) and TRBJ1-5; D uncertain. Trimming removed 1 base from V and 6 bases from J, with 4 bases in between. Germline loops: CDR1 LGHDT, CDR2 YNNKEL (reference sequence). The CDR3 is made up of 12 amino acids. CDR3 protein: CASSQGGQPQHF. In DNA, the CDR3 is TGTGCCAGCAGCCAAGGCGGTCAGCCCCAGCATTTT.

This chain joins TRBV9 and TRBJ2-1; D is unresolved. Germline CDR1 is SGDLS and CDR2 is YYNGEE. V lost 0 bases, J lost 6 bases, and 10 bases lay in between. This CDR3 is built from 14 residues. Here the CDR3 DNA reads TGTGCCAGCAGCGTAGAGTCGCGAGCCAATGAGCAGTTCTTC. It is translated as CASSVESRANEQFF.

The chain employs TRBV4-2 and TRBJ2-1; TRBD2 matches at 8 bases. The germline V gene encodes CDR1 LGHNA and CDR2 YNFKEQ. The CDR3 has 17 residues. With 2 bases clipped from V and 7 bases from J, the junction kept 13 bases outside the gene matches. The CDR3, as DNA: TGTGCCAGCAGCCAACCGGAACTAGCGGAGTTAGGAAATGAGCAGTTCTTC. Translated: CASSQPELAELGNEQFF.

V is TRBV3-1 (or the pseudogene TRBV3-2) and J is TRBJ2-7; tentatively, D is TRBD2 (5 bases). Trimming removed 1 base at V and 12 bases at J, with 13 bases between. The V gene's germline CDR1 is LGHDT and CDR2 YNNKEL (reference sequence). The CDR3 has 12 residues. The CDR3 DNA reads as TGTGCCAGCAGCCAAGGATCCGGGGTCCGGTACTTC. It codes for CASSQGSGVRYF.

The chain uses TRBV18 and TRBJ2-2, with 7 bases aligning to TRBD1. V shed 4 bases and J 1 base; nucleotides not matched to a gene: 3. The CDR3 sequence is 15 residues long. CDR1 is KGHSH, CDR2 LQKENI, per germline. DNA of the CDR3: TGTGCCAGCTCACGACGACAGGGGAACACCGGGGAGCTGTTTTTT. As protein: CASSRRQGNTGELFF.

The J gene is TRBJ1-3, the V gene TRBV12-3 or TRBV12-4, with D unclear. Trimming pared 6 bases from V and 7 bases from J, leaving 13 bases between. This CDR3 comprises 13 residues. CDR3 protein: CASSLRLSNTIYF. The DNA of the CDR3 is TGTGCCAGCAGCTTGCGGTTGTCCAACACCATATATTTT.

J is TRBJ2-2 and V is TRBV7-3; TRBD1 agrees at 9 bases. V gave up 6 bases and J gave up 3 bases; unmatched junction bases: 8. There are 16 residues in the CDR3. Germline loops: CDR1 SGHTA, CDR2 FQGTGA. CDR3 residues: CASRGWGQGYTGELFF. As DNA, the CDR3 is TGTGCCAGCAGAGGTTGGGGACAGGGTTACACCGGGGAGCTGTTTTTT.

This chain links TRBV18 with TRBJ1-6; no definite D call. V was clipped by 1 base and J by 5 bases, with 9 bases between them. The CDR3 sequence is 15 residues long. Germline loops: CDR1 KGHSH, CDR2 LQKENI. CDR3 coding DNA: TGTGCCAGCTCACCACTCCCAGATGATAATTCACCCCTCCACTTT. Its protein is CASSPLPDDNSPLHF.